The table lists the clone carrying this T cell receptor (beta chain) with a few counts. Its antigen is unknown. 60 Vbeta and 13 Jbeta primers were used in PCR. TCRdb's table, derived via immunoSEQ multiplex PCR, lists solely in-frame clones and lacks some. The sample holds 150,000 to 200,000 clones, 75% seen once. This CDR3 comprises 14 residues. V was cut by 3 bases and J by 0 bases, with 6 bases left in between. Germline CDR1 and CDR2: ENHRY and SYGVKD. These data originate in a study of cytomegalovirus exposure and HLA in healthy donors. Points from the study as a whole: Most sequenced TCRs were rare (though some public TCRs occurred in many donors).

At sampling all donors were nominally healthy, likely with unrecorded immune exposures. This rearrangement joins TRBV10-3 to TRBJ2-1; no reliable D call. The source of this sequence is a man between 18 and 35 years old in good health and CMV-seropositive. The specimen sequenced was PBMCs. This CDR3 reads CAISDASSYNEQFF. Here the CDR3 DNA reads TGTGCCATCAGTGACGCGAGCTCCTACAATGAGCAGTTCTTC.